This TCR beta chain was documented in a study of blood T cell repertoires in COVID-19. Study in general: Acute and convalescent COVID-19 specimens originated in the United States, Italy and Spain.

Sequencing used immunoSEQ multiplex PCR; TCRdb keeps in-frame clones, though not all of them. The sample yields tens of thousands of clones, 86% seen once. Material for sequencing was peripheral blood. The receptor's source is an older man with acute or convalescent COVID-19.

CDR3 nucleotides: TGTGCCTGGAACCCGGGACAGGGGTACAATGAGCAGTTCTTC. It translates to CAWNPGQGYNEQFF. This chain connects TRBV30 to TRBJ2-1, with TRBD1 matching over 10 bases. CDR1 is GTSNPN and CDR2 is SVGIG in the germline V gene (reference sequence). V shed 4 bases and J 4 bases; nucleotides not matched to a gene: 4. The CDR3 loop spans 14 amino acids.